Shown below are 17 T cell receptor beta chains from a single sample sequenced in a study of neurological immune-mediated disorders. TCRdb called the 5' RACE reads again in MiXCR, with one record for every CDR3 protein. The sample has tens of thousands of distinct CDR3 sequences, around 14% seen once. The sample consisted of PBMCs. The receptors were sampled from a woman between 45 and 60 years old in good health.

This clonotype was seen repeatedly, ten times or more. The chain couples TRBV5-1 to TRBJ2-3, with 10 bases identical to TRBD1. Germline CDR1 is SGHRS and CDR2 is YFSETQ. The CDR3 is 18 amino acids. The J segment lost 0 bases and the V segment lost 0 bases, leaving 7 bases of the junction unmatched. The CDR3, as DNA: TGCGCCAGCAGCTTGGCCCCAGGGACAGGGGTCAGCACAGATACGCAGTATTTT. Its translation is CASSLAPGTGVSTDTQYF.

This clonotype was recorded a few times. The chain carries TRBV19 and TRBJ2-4; either TRBD1 or TRBD2 may supply D (7 bases each). V was clipped by 3 bases and J by 8 bases, with 14 bases between them. The germline V gene has CDR1 LNHDA and CDR2 SQIVND (reference sequence). This CDR3 has 14 residues. CDR3 sequence: CASSILQGGDIQYF. In DNA form, the CDR3 reads TGTGCCAGTAGTATCCTCCAGGGGGGGGACATTCAGTACTTC.

This clonotype came up many times. CDR3 protein: CASSLTSLTDTQYF. CDR3 nucleotides: TGCGCCAGCAGCTTGACTAGCCTCACAGATACGCAGTATTTT. The gene calls are TRBV5-1 and TRBJ2-3; D may be TRBD2 (6 bases). CDR1 and CDR2 from the germline V gene are SGHRS and YFSETQ. This CDR3 has 14 amino acids. V lost 1 base to trimming and J lost 2 bases, with 8 bases between them.

This clonotype has at least ten counts. The chain is built from TRBV11-2 and TRBJ2-2; 9 nucleotides match TRBD2. CDR3 size: 17 residues. V trimming: 2 bases; J trimming: 4 bases; junction bases outside the gene matches: 8. Looked up from germline, CDR1 is SGHAT and CDR2 is FQNNGV. The CDR3, as DNA: TGTGCCAGCAGCTTAATGGTAGCGGGGGCGAGCACCGGGGAGCTGTTTTTT. This sequence encodes CASSLMVAGASTGELFF.

As regards this clonotype: This likely comes from a read error, as the CDR3 has no conserved phenylalanine or tryptophan at its end. CDR3 residues: CSVGPQNQVGYGYTL. CDR3 in DNA: TGCAGCGTTGGCCCTCAGAATCAGGTGGGCTATGGCTACACCCTC. V and J are TRBV29-1 and TRBJ1-2, with D unclear. Per the germline V gene, CDR1 is SQVTM and CDR2 is ANQGSEA. The CDR3 covers 15 residues. Trimming left V 4 bases short and J 4 bases short, with 19 bases between.

This clonotype was seen repeatedly, ten times or more. The genes are TRBV6-5 and TRBJ2-3; no firm D call. This CDR3 comprises 17 residues. In germline, CDR1 is MNHEY, CDR2 SVGAGI. Trimming pared 0 bases from V and 2 bases from J, leaving 15 bases between. CDR3 sequence: CASSYSMAVPPTDTQYF. The DNA of the CDR3 is TGTGCCAGCAGTTACTCGATGGCGGTCCCACCCACAGATACGCAGTATTTT.

This clonotype was counted ten times or more. CDR3 in DNA: TGTGCCAGCTCACCGTCCCAGGGACTCCCCAATCAGCCCCAGCATTTT. It is translated as CASSPSQGLPNQPQHF. This chain links TRBV18 with TRBJ1-5, with D possibly being TRBD1 (5 bases). V lost 3 bases and J lost 3, with 15 bases in between. CDR3 length: 16 amino acids. CDR1 and CDR2 (germline): KGHSH, LQKENI.

This clonotype has at least ten counts. The V and J genes are TRBV20-1 and TRBJ2-3, with D perhaps TRBD1 (6 bases). CDR3 length: 15 amino acids. Trimming shortened V by 5 bases and J by 3 bases, and 18 bases separated the two germline ends. Looked up from germline, CDR1 is DFQATT and CDR2 is SNEGSKA (reference sequence). The CDR3 region is CSASSGDVSTDTQYF. CDR3 DNA: TGCAGTGCTTCTTCAGGGGACGTTTCGACAGATACGCAGTATTTT.

This clonotype was counted ten times or more. The chain employs TRBV28 and TRBJ1-5; TRBD1 is a possible D gene (5 bases). CDR1 MDHEN and CDR2 SYDVKM come from the germline V gene. The V end lost 8 bases, the J end lost 1 base, and 15 bases lay between the germline ends. There are 15 residues in the CDR3. The chain's CDR3 is CASGRSGLSNQPQHF. CDR3 DNA sequence: TGTGCCAGCGGTCGGTCAGGGCTGAGCAATCAGCCCCAGCATTTT.

This clonotype was observed a few times. A read error may explain this, as a much larger clone is one base away. V and J are TRBV25-1 and TRBJ2-1, with D unresolved. The length of the CDR3 is 10 residues. Germline V gives CDR1 MGHDK, CDR2 SYGVNS. Trimming cost V 11 bases and J 5 bases, with 7 bases left between them. In DNA, the CDR3 is TGTGCCGGCGGCCACAATGAGCAGTTCTTC. It is translated as CAGGHNEQFF.

This clonotype has at least ten counts. The CDR3 spells CASSLGLLAGGHEQYF. CDR3 DNA: TGTGCCAGCAGCTTAGGGCTACTAGCGGGAGGACACGAGCAGTACTTC. The rearrangement joins TRBV7-3 to TRBJ2-7; 12 bases line up with TRBD2. With 2 bases clipped from V and 5 bases from J, the junction kept 7 bases outside the gene matches. Per the germline V gene, CDR1 is SGHTA and CDR2 is FQGTGA. This CDR3 is built from 16 residues.

The sample holds many counts of this clonotype. This sequence joins TRBV6-1 and TRBJ2-7; 10 bases map to TRBD1. After removal of 9 bases from V and 0 bases from J, the junction contained 5 bases not matched to a gene. CDR1 and CDR2 from the germline V gene are MNHNS and SASEGT. The CDR3 loop spans 14 amino acids. CDR3 in DNA: TGTGCCAGTTCCGGGACAGGGGCCTCCTACGAGCAGTACTTC. The encoded protein is CASSGTGASYEQYF.

CDR3 DNA sequence: TGTGCCAGCAGCAAGGCGGGGGGCTCCTACAATGAGCAGTTCTTC. Translated, it gives CASSKAGGSYNEQFF. The chain has TRBV5-5 and TRBJ2-1; the match to TRBD2 covers 8 bases. The V gene's germline CDR1 is SGHKS and CDR2 YYEKEE (reference sequence). The V and J ends lost 4 bases and 0 bases, in that order; junction bases with no gene match: 3. The CDR3 runs to 15 residues.

The chain employs TRBV12-3 or TRBV12-4 and TRBJ1-1; D perhaps matches TRBD1 (5 bases). The germline V and J ends were trimmed by 7 bases and 1 base, with 16 bases remaining between them. This CDR3 region has 15 residues. The CDR3, as DNA: TGTGCCAGCACGGGAGGGGAAAAGAGGAACACTGAAGCTTTCTTT. This gives the protein CASTGGEKRNTEAFF.

This clonotype has at least ten counts. This chain links TRBV28 with TRBJ1-5, with a possible D match to TRBD1 (5 bases). CDR3 length: 15 amino acids. Germline V CDR1 and CDR2: MDHEN, SYDVKM. Trimming stripped 7 bases from V and 3 bases from J, with 16 bases between. The CDR3 reads CASTPVSGHNQPQHF. In DNA form, the CDR3 reads TGTGCCAGCACGCCGGTTAGTGGACACAATCAGCCCCAGCATTTT.

This clonotype showed up many times. This chain uses TRBV5-4 with TRBJ2-1; 8 bases line up with TRBD2. Trimming took 2 bases from V and 12 from J; bases not matched to a gene: 7. Germline CDR1 is SGHNT and CDR2 is YYREEE (reference sequence). The CDR3 extends over 13 amino acids. This chain's CDR3 is CASSFYSGSSQFF. Here the CDR3 DNA reads TGTGCCAGCAGCTTCTACAGCGGGAGCTCGCAGTTCTTC.

This clonotype came up a few times. The rearrangement uses TRBV5-4 and TRBJ2-6, with D perhaps TRBD1 (6 bases). The germline V and J ends were trimmed by 4 bases and 4 bases, with 18 bases remaining between them. The CDR3 runs 17 residues. The germline V gene encodes CDR1 SGHNT and CDR2 YYREEE (reference sequence). The CDR3 loop is CASSLPLGTSGANVLTF. In DNA, the CDR3 is TGTGCCAGCAGCCTCCCGTTGGGGACATCCGGGGCCAACGTCCTGACTTTC.